One sample yielded the 5 T cell receptor beta chains listed below, sequenced in a study of OX40 agonist ivuxolimab in advanced cancers. Data came from immunoSEQ multiplex PCR; TCRdb stores just in-frame clones and leaves some out. The table lists about 20,000 clones, about four fifths of them singletons, with 21% in the top ten. Source: CD4+ or CD8+ T cells sorted from blood, taken in a trial of the OX40 agonist ivuxolimab. The receptors stem from an adult with an advanced solid tumor such as melanoma, head and neck, liver or kidney cancer.

This clone has a single count. The CDR3 DNA reads as TGTGCCAGTAGTAAAAGGACAGAACTAGCCAAAAACATTCAGTACTTC. As protein: CASSKRTELAKNIQYF. This chain joins TRBV19 and TRBJ2-4; D might be TRBD1 (6 bases). Germline assignment: CDR1 LNHDA and CDR2 SQIVND (reference sequence). CDR3 length equals 16 residues. With 4 bases removed from V and 0 bases from J, the gap between germline ends came to 13 bases.

This clone is deemed medium-sized (0.01 to 0.1%). This chain connects TRBV27 to TRBJ1-5, with D possibly matching TRBD1 (5 bases). Germline assignment: CDR1 MNHEY and CDR2 SMNVEV (reference sequence). This CDR3 has 13 residues. CDR3 loop: CGLGGPSNQPQHF. The CDR3, as DNA: TGTGGGCTTGGGGGTCCGAGCAATCAGCCCCAGCATTTT.

The V gene is TRBV29-1, the J gene TRBJ2-7; tentatively, D is TRBD2 (6 bases). Trimming pared 7 bases from V and 7 bases from J, leaving 11 bases between. Germline V gene sequence: CDR1 SQVTM, CDR2 ANQGSEA. CDR3 length: 10 residues. Written as DNA, the CDR3 is TGCAGCGCGGGCGGGGAAGAGCAGTACTTC. It translates to CSAGGEEQYF.

The table lists this clone with a few counts. One end of the junction varies from germline; a read error may be responsible. The chain employs TRBV2 and TRBJ2-1; TRBD2 matches 11 bases. CDR1 SNHLY and CDR2 FYNNEI come from the germline V gene. The CDR3 consists of 14 residues. In DNA, the CDR3 is TGTGCCAGCAGTGAACCGGCTAGCGGGGGGTACCAGCTCTTC. It specifies CASSEPASGGYQLF.

This clone is a singleton in its sample. The chain joins TRBV9 to TRBJ2-1; possibly TRBD2 for D (5 bases). Germline V lookup: CDR1 SGDLS, CDR2 YYNGEE. The V and J ends lost 4 bases and 6 bases respectively, with 17 bases between them. This CDR3 comprises 15 residues. As DNA, the CDR3 is TGTGCCAGCAGCCTCCGAGACTACGAGATCAATGAGCAGTTCTTC. Amino acids: CASSLRDYEINEQFF.